The 8 T cell receptor beta chains given below trace back to one sample, sequenced in a study of tumor-infiltrating lymphocytes in localized non-small cell lung cancer. Some clones are missing from TCRdb's copy, which holds only in-frame ones; the method was immunoSEQ multiplex PCR. The table has under 25,000 clones, roughly 64% seen once. Source material: lung tumor tissue. Receptors were obtained from a human donor with non-small cell lung cancer.

V gene TRBV27 combines with J gene TRBJ2-3; D ambiguous. The germline gives CDR1 MNHEY, CDR2 SMNVEV (reference sequence). V shed 8 bases and J shed 1 base, with 10 bases lying between them. The CDR3 loop spans 13 amino acids. Here the CDR3 DNA reads TGTGCCAGCGGTTGGGGTGGCACAGATACGCAGTATTTT. This translates into CASGWGGTDTQYF.

Here the CDR3 reads CASSSGTSGRVGDEQFF. The CDR3 DNA sequence: TGCGCCAGCAGCTCGGGGACTAGCGGGAGGGTGGGGGATGAGCAGTTCTTC. The chain combines TRBV5-1 with TRBJ2-1, with 16 nucleotides matching TRBD2. Per the germline V gene, CDR1 is SGHRS and CDR2 is YFSETQ. This CDR3 has 17 amino acids. V shed 3 bases, J shed 8 bases, and the junction held 8 bases outside the gene matches.

This clone is classed as medium-sized. The V call is TRBV29-1, the J call TRBJ2-6, with 7 bases fitting TRBD1. The germline gives CDR1 SQVTM, CDR2 ANQGSEA. Trimming cost V 6 bases and J 2 bases; bases outside gene matches: 4. This CDR3 is 14 amino acids long. The CDR3 protein is CSVRGGPGANVLTF. The CDR3 region has the DNA TGCAGCGTCCGAGGGGGCCCTGGGGCCAACGTCCTGACTTTC.

This chain links TRBV9 with TRBJ2-1, with no clear D. Germline lookup yields CDR1 SGDLS and CDR2 YYNGEE. V was pared by 0 bases and J by 0 bases, with 4 bases between. The length of the CDR3 is 14 residues. The CDR3 loop is CASSVAGSYNEQFF. The CDR3 DNA sequence: TGTGCCAGCAGCGTAGCCGGCTCCTACAATGAGCAGTTCTTC.

For this clone: Germline is not matched at one junction end, which may reflect a read error. This chain links TRBV5-1 with TRBJ1-1, with TRBD1 matching over 10 bases. The germline CDR1 and CDR2 sequences are SGHRS and YFSETQ. The CDR3 is made up of 13 amino acids. This chain's CDR3 is CASSGTGTGVVGF. In DNA form, the CDR3 reads TGCGCCAGCAGCGGGACCGGGACAGGGGTCGTGGGCTTT.

CDR3 region: CASSLVGSGLSYEQYF. CDR3 nucleotides: TGTGCCAGCAGCTTGGTAGGTAGCGGGCTATCCTACGAGCAGTACTTC. The V gene is TRBV5-6, the J gene TRBJ2-7; TRBD2 agrees at 7 bases. CDR3 length: 16 residues. J lost 1 base, V lost 0 bases, and 7 bases had no gene match. Germline lookup yields CDR1 SGHDT and CDR2 YYEEEE.

This clone was counted a few times. This rearrangement joins TRBV5-5 to TRBJ2-5; TRBD2 aligns across 8 bases. The length of the CDR3 is 14 residues. V lost 4 bases and J lost 5; bases outside the gene matches: 7. Germline-derived CDR1 and CDR2 are SGHKS and YYEKEE (reference sequence). CDR3 sequence reads: CASSRGGPEETQYF. Written as DNA, the CDR3 is TGTGCCAGCAGCCGGGGGGGGCCCGAGGAGACCCAGTACTTC.

In its sample, this clone was seen once. The chain joins TRBV5-1 to TRBJ2-3; D is possibly TRBD2 (6 bases). CDR1 is SGHRS and CDR2 is YFSETQ in the germline V gene. The CDR3 spans 15 residues. The V end was cut by 0 bases, the J end by 4 bases, with 12 bases between. The CDR3: CASSLGAGNADTQYF. The CDR3 DNA reads TGCGCCAGCAGCTTGGGGGCGGGGAATGCAGATACGCAGTATTTT.